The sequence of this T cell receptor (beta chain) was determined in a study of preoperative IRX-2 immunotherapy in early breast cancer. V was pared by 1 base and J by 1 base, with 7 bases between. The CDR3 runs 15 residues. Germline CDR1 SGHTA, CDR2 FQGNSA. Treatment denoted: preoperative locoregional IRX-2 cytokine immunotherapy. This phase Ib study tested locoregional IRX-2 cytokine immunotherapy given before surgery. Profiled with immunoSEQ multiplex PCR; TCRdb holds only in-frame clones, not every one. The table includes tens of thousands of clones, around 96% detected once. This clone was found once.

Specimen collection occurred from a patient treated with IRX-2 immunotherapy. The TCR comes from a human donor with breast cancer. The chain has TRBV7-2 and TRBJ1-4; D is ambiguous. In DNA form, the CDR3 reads TGTGCCAGCAGCTTAGGTGGCAGAACTAATGAAAAACTGTTTTTT. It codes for CASSLGGRTNEKLFF.